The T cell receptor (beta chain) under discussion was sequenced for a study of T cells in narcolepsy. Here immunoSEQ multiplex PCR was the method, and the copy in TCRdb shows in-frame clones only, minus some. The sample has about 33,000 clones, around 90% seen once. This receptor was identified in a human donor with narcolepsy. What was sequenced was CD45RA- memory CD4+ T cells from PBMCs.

In DNA form, the CDR3 reads TGTGCCAGCAGCTTCCCCGGGACAACTAGCACAGATACGCAGTATTTT. It encodes CASSFPGTTSTDTQYF. The chain carries TRBV2 and TRBJ2-3; D perhaps matches TRBD1 (6 bases). The V gene's germline CDR1 is SNHLY and CDR2 FYNNEI. V lost 6 bases and J 0 bases, leaving 16 bases between the germline ends. This CDR3 is 16 amino acids long.